These 27 T cell receptor beta chains were all obtained from the same sample, sequenced in a study of PD-L1 blockade in urothelial cancer (dated by TCRdb to 2016 to 2017). The library came from the immunoSEQ multiplex PCR assay. Sourced from immuneACCESS, this table was stored by TCRdb with only in-frame sequences that have V and J called. A share of the clones is absent; for the studies checked, an unresolved V gene accounts for under half, and the remainder has no known explanation. Within this sample are some 41,000 clones, with 83% of them counted one time only. Of the sample, approximately 16% is held by the ten largest clones. The sample's time point label, decoded: peripheral blood 6 weeks after treatment start. This specimen was PBMCs, taken around atezolizumab (anti-PD-L1) treatment. These receptors came from a man aged 60 to 75 with urothelial cancer.

CDR3 in DNA: TGTGCCAGCAGCACCGGGGTATTGGGTACTGAAGCTTTCTTT. Residues: CASSTGVLGTEAFF. The gene calls are TRBV27 and TRBJ1-1, with unresolved D. Per the germline V gene, CDR1 is MNHEY and CDR2 is SMNVEV (reference sequence). The germline V and J ends were trimmed by 6 bases and 5 bases, with 16 bases remaining between them. This CDR3 region has 14 residues.

The chain uses TRBV29-1 and TRBJ2-3; 10 bases line up with TRBD1. Germline V gene data show CDR1 as SQVTM and CDR2 as ANQGSEA. V dropped 4 bases and J dropped 1; count of bases not matched to a gene: 8. The CDR3 covers 16 residues. The CDR3 spells CSVGRGTGEGTDTQYF. For the CDR3, the DNA is TGCAGCGTTGGCCGGGGGACAGGGGAAGGCACAGATACGCAGTATTTT.

J is TRBJ2-5 and V is TRBV5-1; possibly TRBD1 for D (6 bases). Germline V CDR1 and CDR2: SGHRS, YFSETQ. This CDR3 is built from 14 residues. V was shortened by 4 bases and J by 1 base, with 11 bases between the two germline ends. CDR3 loop: CASSPTGSQETQYF. CDR3 bases: TGCGCCAGCAGCCCTACAGGGAGCCAAGAGACCCAGTACTTC.

V is TRBV6-1 and J is TRBJ1-2; 8 bases align to TRBD1. With V trimmed by 10 bases and J by 1 base, 8 bases remained unmatched. Looked up from germline, CDR1 is MNHNS and CDR2 is SASEGT. This CDR3 region has 14 residues. The CDR3: CATQDRDNNYGYTF. CDR3 nucleotide sequence: TGTGCCACCCAGGACAGGGATAATAACTATGGCTACACCTTC.

The V call is TRBV19, the J call TRBJ1-6, with 7 bases matching TRBD1. Germline assignment: CDR1 LNHDA and CDR2 SQIVND (reference sequence). After removal of 3 bases from V and 3 bases from J, the junction contained 2 bases not matched to a gene. This CDR3 is 15 amino acids long. CDR3 DNA sequence: TGTGCCAGTAGTATGGACAGGATCTATAATTCACCCCTCCACTTT. Its translation is CASSMDRIYNSPLHF. Together with reference TRBV19 and TRBJ1-6, the CDR3 gives the full variable domain: DGGITQSPKYLFRKEGQNVTLSCEQNLNHDAMYWYRQDPGQGLRLIYYSQIVNDFQKGDIAEGYSVSREKKESFPLTVTSAQKNPTAFYLCASSMDRIYNSPLHFGNGTRLTVT.

The chain carries TRBV7-8 and TRBJ2-1; 8 nucleotides align to TRBD2. The germline V gene encodes CDR1 SGHVS and CDR2 FQNEAQ. The CDR3 consists of 15 residues. The V gene end was trimmed by 5 bases and the J gene end by 5 bases; junction bases not matched to a gene: 8. The CDR3 nucleotides are TGTGCCAGCAGCGGATACTCGGGGGGGAACAATGAGCAGTTCTTC. It translates to CASSGYSGGNNEQFF.

Remarks on this clone: The sample contains more than one DNA sequence encoding this CDR3. The chain uses TRBV27 and TRBJ1-6; the D gene is possibly TRBD1 (6 bases). Trimming removed 2 bases from V and 0 bases from J, with 11 bases in between. Germline CDR1 and CDR2: MNHEY and SMNVEV (reference sequence). This CDR3 contains 17 residues. CDR3 residues: CASSLPTGNSYNSPLHF. CDR3 nucleotides: TGTGCCAGCAGTTTACCCACAGGGAACTCCTATAATTCACCCCTCCACTTT.

This clone was counted a single time. The rearrangement links TRBV5-4 to TRBJ2-1; TRBD2 matches 7 bases. The CDR3 extends over 16 amino acids. Germline V gene data show CDR1 as SGHNT and CDR2 as YYREEE (reference sequence). J gave up 0 bases and V 4 bases, and 7 bases lay outside the gene matches. The DNA for the CDR3 is TGTGCCAGCAGCCCAAGTTGGGGGGGCTCCTACAATGAGCAGTTCTTC. Amino acid sequence: CASSPSWGGSYNEQFF.

The CDR3 protein is CASTGTPASTDTQYF. CDR3 bases: TGTGCCAGCACCGGGACTCCCGCTAGCACAGATACGCAGTATTTT. V usage is TRBV7-9 and J usage is TRBJ2-3; the D gene is possibly TRBD2 (6 bases). There are 15 residues in the CDR3. V lost 7 bases and J 0 bases, leaving 14 bases between the germline ends. Germline CDR1 is SEHNR and CDR2 is FQNEAQ (reference sequence). Full variable domain (rest looked up from reference TRBV7-9 and TRBJ2-3): DTGVSQNPRHKITKRGQNVTFRCDPISEHNRLYWYRQTLGQGPEFLTYFQNEAQLEKSRLLSDRFSAERPKGSFSTLEIQRTEQGDSAMYLCASTGTPASTDTQYFGPGTRLTVL.

The chain couples TRBV27 to TRBJ2-6, with D perhaps TRBD1 (5 bases). The CDR3 consists of 19 residues. V lost 2 bases and J lost 0, with 17 bases in between. Germline assignment: CDR1 MNHEY and CDR2 SMNVEV (reference sequence). CDR3 nucleotide sequence: TGTGCCAGCAGTTTAGAATCCAGCAGGGCCACCTCTGGGGCCAACGTCCTGACTTTC. Translation: CASSLESSRATSGANVLTF. Using reference TRBV27 and TRBJ2-6 for the parts outside the CDR3, the full variable domain is EAQVTQNPRYLITVTGKKLTVTCSQNMNHEYMSWYRQDPGLGLRQIYYSMNVEVTDKGDVPEGYKVSRKEKRNFPLILESPSPNQTSLYFCASSLESSRATSGANVLTFGAGSRLTVL.

V and J are TRBV5-1 and TRBJ1-1; 8 nucleotides match TRBD1. Germline assignment: CDR1 SGHRS and CDR2 YFSETQ. The trim removed 4 bases at V and 4 bases at J, leaving 6 bases unmatched. This CDR3 has 14 amino acids. The CDR3 DNA reads as TGCGCCAGCAGCCCCGGACAGGGTGGCACTGAAGCTTTCTTT. This encodes CASSPGQGGTEAFF.

This sequence joins TRBV27 and TRBJ2-2, with TRBD2 matching 13 bases. Germline lookup yields CDR1 MNHEY and CDR2 SMNVEV (reference sequence). The CDR3 spans 17 residues. The V and J ends lost 5 bases and 6 bases, in that order; junction bases with no gene match: 9. CDR3 protein: CASSPLGLAGAAGELFF. CDR3 DNA sequence: TGTGCCAGCAGTCCACTCGGACTAGCGGGGGCGGCCGGGGAGCTGTTTTTT.

The J gene is TRBJ2-7, the V gene TRBV4-1; TRBD2 aligns across 12 bases. The CDR3 covers 16 residues. The germline V gene has CDR1 MGHRA and CDR2 YSYEKL. J was trimmed by 6 bases and V by 0 bases; bases with no gene match: 6. CDR3 in DNA: TGCGCCAGCAGCCAAGATGTGACTAGCGGGGGTTTCGAGCAGTACTTC. It translates to CASSQDVTSGGFEQYF.

The chain links TRBV28 to TRBJ2-3, with 10 bases that match TRBD1. The germline V gene encodes CDR1 MDHEN and CDR2 SYDVKM. V trimming: 8 bases; J trimming: 1 base; junction bases outside the gene matches: 3. The CDR3 length is 14 residues. CDR3 loop: CASLDRGGTDTQYF. CDR3 DNA: TGTGCCAGCCTGGACAGGGGGGGCACAGATACGCAGTATTTT.

This chain joins TRBV5-5 and TRBJ2-2; 7 nucleotides match TRBD1. The CDR3 has 14 residues. Germline CDR1 reads SGHKS; CDR2 reads YYEKEE (reference sequence). Trimming at V came to 2 bases and at J to 5 bases, leaving 3 bases not matched to a gene. DNA for the CDR3: TGTGCCAGCAGCTTTGGCAGGGGGACCGGGGAGCTGTTTTTT. This gives the protein CASSFGRGTGELFF.

V gene TRBV7-6 combines with J gene TRBJ1-6, with a weak D call TRBD1 (6 bases). Trimming removed 5 bases at V and 8 bases at J, with 10 bases between. The CDR3 loop spans 13 amino acids. Germline loops: CDR1 SGHVS, CDR2 FNYEAQ. This CDR3 is CASSVQGHSPLHF. Here the CDR3 DNA reads TGTGCCAGCAGCGTACAGGGTCATTCACCCCTCCACTTT. The variable domain in full, with the rest retrieved from reference TRBV7-6 and TRBJ1-6, is GAGVSQSPRYKVTKRGQDVALRCDPISGHVSLYWYRQALGQGPEFLTYFNYEAQQDKSGLPNDRFSAERPEGSISTLTIQRTEQRDSAMYRCASSVQGHSPLHFGNGTRLTVT.

V is TRBV28 and J is TRBJ2-2; D is uncertain. CDR3 size: 13 residues. Between the trimmed V and J ends, which lost 6 bases and 3 bases, there was a span of 8 bases. The germline V gene has CDR1 MDHEN and CDR2 SYDVKM. CDR3 protein: CASSRMDTGELFF. The DNA for the CDR3 is TGTGCCAGCAGCAGGATGGACACCGGGGAGCTGTTTTTT. The full variable domain, rest sourced from reference TRBV28 and TRBJ2-2, is DVKVTQSSRYLVKRTGEKVFLECVQDMDHENMFWYRQDPGLGLRLIYFSYDVKMKEKGDIPEGYSVSREKKERFSLILESASTNQTSMYLCASSRMDTGELFFGEGSRLTVL.

V and J are TRBV4-1 and TRBJ2-7, with 11 bases lining up with TRBD2. In germline, CDR1 is MGHRA, CDR2 YSYEKL. CDR3 length: 15 residues. Trimming at V came to 4 bases and at J to 4 bases, leaving 6 bases not matched to a gene. CDR3 in DNA: TGCGCCAGCAGCCTAACTAGCGGGGGACTGTACGAGCAGTACTTC. Translation gives CASSLTSGGLYEQYF.

The V gene is TRBV7-6, the J gene TRBJ2-5, with TRBD1 matching 11 bases. Losses at the gene ends were 3 bases for V and 5 bases for J; bases not matched to a gene: 5. Germline values: CDR1 SGHVS, CDR2 FNYEAQ. The CDR3 totals 15 residues. The CDR3 reads CASSFSDRGPETQYF. CDR3 DNA: TGTGCCAGCAGCTTCTCGGACAGGGGGCCTGAGACCCAGTACTTC. Variable domain in full (rest from reference TRBV7-6 and TRBJ2-5): GAGVSQSPRYKVTKRGQDVALRCDPISGHVSLYWYRQALGQGPEFLTYFNYEAQQDKSGLPNDRFSAERPEGSISTLTIQRTEQRDSAMYRCASSFSDRGPETQYFGPGTRLLVL.

The chain combines TRBV15 with TRBJ1-5; D is unresolved. V shed 0 bases and J shed 2 bases, with 14 bases lying between them. The CDR3 contains 17 residues. Germline assignment: CDR1 LNHNV and CDR2 YYDKDF (reference sequence). The CDR3, as DNA: TGTGCCACCAGCAGAGATGGGAGGCAGGTTGGCAATCAGCCCCAGCATTTT. It specifies CATSRDGRQVGNQPQHF.

The CDR3 protein is CASRDREGEQYF. For the CDR3, the DNA is TGTGCCAGTCGAGACAGGGAAGGCGAGCAGTACTTC. The chain employs TRBV19 and TRBJ2-7; 7 bases match TRBD1. There are 12 residues in the CDR3. After removal of 8 bases from V and 6 bases from J, the junction contained 7 bases not matched to a gene. Germline assignment: CDR1 LNHDA and CDR2 SQIVND (reference sequence).

The chain combines TRBV6-5 with TRBJ1-1; D is uncertain. From germline, CDR1 is MNHEY and CDR2 SVGAGI. The V end was cut by 4 bases, the J end by 1 base, with 10 bases between. The CDR3 covers 14 residues. CDR3 loop: CASSSGLWNTEAFF. The CDR3 DNA follows: TGTGCCAGCAGTTCCGGACTGTGGAACACTGAAGCTTTCTTT.

V is TRBV6-1 and J is TRBJ1-1; TRBD1 might be the D (5 bases). The CDR3 has 14 amino acids. Germline V gene lookup returns CDR1 MNHNS and CDR2 SASEGT. The ends were cut back, 4 bases at V and 3 bases at J, with 12 bases in the middle. CDR3 sequence reads: CASSAVRRDTEAFF. The DNA of the CDR3 is TGTGCCAGCAGTGCTGTCCGCAGGGACACTGAAGCTTTCTTT.

The rearrangement uses TRBV28 and TRBJ2-1, with TRBD2 as a possible D gene (5 bases). CDR1 and CDR2 from the germline V gene are MDHEN and SYDVKM. The CDR3 totals 16 residues. The V and J ends lost 8 bases and 0 bases respectively, with 17 bases between them. This chain's CDR3 is CASGSRRWYSYNEQFF. The CDR3 DNA reads as TGTGCCAGCGGGAGCCGACGGTGGTACTCCTACAATGAGCAGTTCTTC.

The J gene is TRBJ2-5, the V gene TRBV6-1; D possibly corresponds to TRBD1 (7 bases). This CDR3 spans 14 amino acids. Germline lookup yields CDR1 MNHNS and CDR2 SASEGT. Trimming took off 7 bases at V and 1 base at J, with 13 bases between the two ends. The CDR3 DNA follows: TGTGCCAGCACCGCAGGGGGGTCCCAAGAGACCCAGTACTTC. Protein: CASTAGGSQETQYF.

The chain carries TRBV2 and TRBJ1-1; TRBD1 might be the D (6 bases). This CDR3 has 15 amino acids. Trimming pared 5 bases from V and 0 bases from J, leaving 13 bases between. Germline CDR1 and CDR2: SNHLY and FYNNEI. Written as DNA, the CDR3 is TGTGCCAGCAGTTTGGACAGCCCCATGAACACTGAAGCTTTCTTT. Translation gives CASSLDSPMNTEAFF.

The J gene is TRBJ1-5, the V gene TRBV6-1, with D possibly matching TRBD1 (6 bases). CDR3 length equals 14 residues. Germline V CDR1 and CDR2: MNHNS, SASEGT. With 3 bases removed from V and 2 bases from J, the gap between germline ends came to 8 bases. The CDR3: CASSDSGGNQPQHF. The CDR3 nucleotides are TGTGCCAGCAGTGATTCAGGGGGCAATCAGCCCCAGCATTTT.